These 25 T cell receptor beta chains were sequenced from one sample in a study of cytomegalovirus exposure and HLA in healthy donors. It was with 60 Vbeta and 13 Jbeta primers that the PCR ran. This table comes from immunoSEQ multiplex PCR, and its TCRdb copy is limited to in-frame clones, with some not included. The ten most abundant clones cover about 2.2% of a sample with 100,000 to 150,000 clones. Sequences were obtained from PBMCs. The origin of the receptors is a man aged 35 to 55 in good health and CMV-seronegative.

The chain joins TRBV6-6 to TRBJ2-7; 9 nucleotides align to TRBD2. In germline, CDR1 is MNHNY, CDR2 SVGAGI (reference sequence). V lost 6 bases, J lost 0 bases, and 6 bases stayed unmatched. The CDR3 has 15 amino acids. The CDR3 sequence is CASSQLAGPSYEQYF. In DNA, the CDR3 is TGTGCCAGCAGCCAACTAGCGGGCCCCTCCTACGAGCAGTACTTC.

The chain employs TRBV5-1 and TRBJ2-1, with D perhaps matching TRBD1 (6 bases). The CDR3 loop spans 13 amino acids. V dropped 1 base and J dropped 6 bases, with 8 bases sitting between them. Germline loops: CDR1 SGHRS, CDR2 YFSETQ. The CDR3 reads CASSLTGLNEQFF. Written as DNA, the CDR3 is TGCGCCAGCAGCTTGACAGGGCTCAATGAGCAGTTCTTC.

CDR3 nucleotide sequence: TGTGCCATCAAACGAGTAGAGGGGACAGGGGGAGATACGCAGTATTTT. It translates to CAIKRVEGTGGDTQYF. This rearrangement joins TRBV10-3 to TRBJ2-3; 11 nucleotides agree with TRBD1. Germline CDR1 reads ENHRY; CDR2 reads SYGVKD. CDR3 length equals 16 residues. The V gene end was trimmed by 7 bases and the J gene end by 5 bases; junction bases not matched to a gene: 11.

The V call is TRBV6-6, the J call TRBJ1-2; D is undetermined. V gave up 3 bases and J gave up 6 bases, with 8 bases separating them. CDR3 length: 12 residues. CDR1 and CDR2 (germline): MNHNY, SVGAGI (reference sequence). The CDR3 coding sequence is TGTGCCAGCAGTTATAGCCAGAATGGCTACACCTTC. It codes for CASSYSQNGYTF.

The CDR3 DNA is TGTGCCAGCAGTTTATTAGGGGTATATGGCTACACCTTC. As protein: CASSLLGVYGYTF. The chain employs TRBV28 and TRBJ1-2, with a tentative D call TRBD1 (5 bases). The CDR3 spans 13 residues. V was pared by 1 base and J by 5 bases, with 8 bases between. From germline, CDR1 is MDHEN and CDR2 SYDVKM.

This chain uses TRBV4-2 with TRBJ1-1; maybe TRBD1 (5 bases). Germline loops: CDR1 LGHNA, CDR2 YNFKEQ. The CDR3 is 14 residues long. V was clipped by 3 bases and J by 5 bases, with 13 bases between them. The CDR3 spells CASSQAGGGTEAFF. The CDR3 region has the DNA TGTGCCAGCAGCCAGGCTGGGGGGGGGACTGAAGCTTTCTTT.

This chain uses TRBV7-9 with TRBJ2-5; 12 nucleotides line up with TRBD2. The germline V gene encodes CDR1 SEHNR and CDR2 FQNEAQ (reference sequence). CDR3 length equals 15 residues. With 1 base clipped from V and 4 bases from J, the junction kept 1 base outside the gene matches. The CDR3 region has the DNA TGTGCCAGCAGCTTAGTACTAGCGGGAGGAGAGACCCAGTACTTC. It yields the protein CASSLVLAGGETQYF.

The chain links TRBV6-5 to TRBJ2-5; D may be TRBD2 (5 bases). Germline loops: CDR1 MNHEY, CDR2 SVGAGI. V was clipped by 5 bases and J by 1 base, with 11 bases between them. The CDR3 loop spans 14 amino acids. This chain's CDR3 is CASSETRPQETQYF. The CDR3 coding sequence is TGTGCCAGCAGTGAAACTAGACCCCAAGAGACCCAGTACTTC.

This rearrangement joins TRBV4-1 to TRBJ2-3; 9 bases fit TRBD2. Germline assignment: CDR1 MGHRA and CDR2 YSYEKL. The V segment lost 4 bases and the J segment 5 bases; nucleotides outside the gene matches: 1. The CDR3 covers 13 residues. CDR3: CASSRLAVDTQYF. CDR3 in DNA: TGCGCCAGCAGCCGACTAGCGGTAGATACGCAGTATTTT.

The chain couples TRBV2 to TRBJ1-1, with D perhaps matching TRBD1 (6 bases). The ends were cut back, 6 bases at V and 1 base at J, with 15 bases in the middle. The CDR3 totals 15 residues. Germline V gene lookup returns CDR1 SNHLY and CDR2 FYNNEI. CDR3 sequence reads: CASSSQGAGNTEAFF. Here the CDR3 DNA reads TGTGCCAGCAGCTCACAGGGAGCCGGGAACACTGAAGCTTTCTTT.

About this clone itself: This CDR3 is also generated by other DNA sequences in the sample. This sequence joins TRBV6-5 and TRBJ1-2; tentative D call: TRBD1 (6 bases). The germline gives CDR1 MNHEY, CDR2 SVGAGI. V was clipped by 6 bases and J by 0 bases, with 8 bases between them. The length of the CDR3 is 13 residues. CDR3 amino acids: CASRDRANYGYTF. Here the CDR3 DNA reads TGTGCCAGCAGGGACAGAGCTAACTATGGCTACACCTTC.

The chain is built from TRBV5-6 and TRBJ1-2, with TRBD1 matching 7 bases. V was pared by 1 base and J by 4 bases, with 7 bases of the junction left unmatched. Germline CDR1 is SGHDT and CDR2 is YYEEEE. CDR3 size: 15 residues. CDR3 sequence: CASSLPGQRSYGYTF. In nucleotides, the CDR3 is TGTGCCAGCAGCTTGCCGGGACAGCGATCCTATGGCTACACCTTC.

V and J are TRBV7-6 and TRBJ2-5; 9 bases align to TRBD1. Germline V gives CDR1 SGHVS, CDR2 FNYEAQ. V was pared by 6 bases and J by 7 bases, with 9 bases of the junction left unmatched. The CDR3 loop spans 14 amino acids. The CDR3 here is CASRRTGGGGTQYF. The CDR3 DNA reads as TGTGCCAGCAGGCGTACAGGGGGCGGGGGGACCCAGTACTTC.

The chain combines TRBV6-5 with TRBJ2-4, with 13 bases that match TRBD2. V dropped 5 bases and J dropped 12; count of bases not matched to a gene: 7. Per germline, CDR1 MNHEY and CDR2 SVGAGI. The CDR3 is made up of 14 amino acids. CDR3 sequence (DNA): TGTGCCAGCAGTCCAGGACTAGCGGGGGACCGTCAGTACTTC. Translation: CASSPGLAGDRQYF.

The chain joins TRBV11-3 to TRBJ2-3; D possibly corresponds to TRBD1 (5 bases). The CDR3 has 17 residues. The germline V gene encodes CDR1 SGHNT and CDR2 YENEEA. V shed 0 bases and J shed 3 bases, with 16 bases lying between them. CDR3 sequence: CASSLDSSAPGTDTQYF. The CDR3 DNA sequence: TGTGCCAGCAGCTTAGATTCGAGCGCACCAGGGACAGATACGCAGTATTTT.

The chain couples TRBV27 to TRBJ1-5; D is undetermined. V dropped 4 bases and J dropped 5 bases, with 15 bases sitting between them. The CDR3 has 15 residues. Germline CDR1 and CDR2: MNHEY and SMNVEV (reference sequence). The CDR3 nucleotides read TGTGCCAGCAGTTCTGGGCGCCCTTTTCATCAGCCCCAGCATTTT. This gives the protein CASSSGRPFHQPQHF.

The chain joins TRBV5-1 to TRBJ2-7; the match to TRBD2 covers 8 bases. The germline V gene encodes CDR1 SGHRS and CDR2 YFSETQ. This CDR3 comprises 15 residues. Germline trimming cut 2 bases from V and 0 bases from J; bases unmatched to any gene: 4. Written as DNA, the CDR3 is TGCGCCAGCAGCTTTAGCGGGGCGAGCTCCTACGAGCAGTACTTC. Protein: CASSFSGASSYEQYF.

This sequence joins TRBV27 and TRBJ1-4; 8 nucleotides agree with TRBD1. The CDR3 runs to 14 residues. Trimming removed 5 bases from V and 10 bases from J; junction bases left unmatched: 9. Germline V CDR1 and CDR2: MNHEY, SMNVEV (reference sequence). CDR3 region: CASSPGTGGGKLFF. The CDR3 bases are TGTGCCAGCAGTCCCGGGACAGGTGGAGGAAAACTGTTTTTT.

Concerning this clone: A junction end diverges from the germline sequence, so it may reflect a read error. The chain uses TRBV7-7 and TRBJ2-2; a possible D gene is TRBD2 (5 bases). CDR1 and CDR2 (germline): SSHAT, FNYEAQ (reference sequence). The CDR3 runs to 15 residues. The CDR3 loop reads CASSADLTSSGELFF. CDR3 sequence (DNA): TGTGCTAGCAGCGCGGACTTAACGAGTTCCGGGGAGCTGTTTTTT.

The chain joins TRBV6-5 to TRBJ1-2; D perhaps matches TRBD1 (5 bases). Germline lookup yields CDR1 MNHEY and CDR2 SVGAGI. The V end was cut by 2 bases, the J end by 1 base, with 11 bases between. The CDR3 consists of 15 residues. The CDR3 region has the DNA TGTGCCAGCAGTTACAACAGGCAGGGTAACTATGGCTACACCTTC. It specifies CASSYNRQGNYGYTF.

The J gene is TRBJ2-7, the V gene TRBV6-5, with 8 bases that match TRBD2. Trimming at V came to 2 bases and at J to 2 bases, leaving 5 bases not matched to a gene. The CDR3 totals 15 residues. Germline V gene sequence: CDR1 MNHEY, CDR2 SVGAGI. As DNA, the CDR3 is TGTGCCAGCAGTTACGGGGGCGGGAGGACCTACGAGCAGTACTTC. Translated: CASSYGGGRTYEQYF.

The rearrangement uses TRBV28 and TRBJ2-7; 8 nucleotides align to TRBD2. The germline gives CDR1 MDHEN, CDR2 SYDVKM. The J segment lost 4 bases and the V segment lost 5 bases, leaving 10 bases of the junction unmatched. This CDR3 has 15 residues. CDR3 loop: CASSLTTTSAYEQYF. The CDR3 coding sequence is TGTGCCAGCAGTCTGACAACGACTAGCGCGTACGAGCAGTACTTC.

V is TRBV4-2 and J is TRBJ2-2; 7 bases line up with TRBD1. CDR3 length equals 17 residues. Germline loops: CDR1 LGHNA, CDR2 YNFKEQ. Trimming cost V 0 bases and J 1 base; bases outside gene matches: 5. Written as DNA, the CDR3 is TGTGCCAGCAGCCAAGATCCAGGGGGAGTGAACACCGGGGAGCTGTTTTTT. It codes for CASSQDPGGVNTGELFF.

V gene TRBV5-1 combines with J gene TRBJ1-2; tentative D call: TRBD1 (5 bases). V lost 0 bases to trimming and J lost 4 bases, with 10 bases between them. Germline assignment: CDR1 SGHRS and CDR2 YFSETQ. The CDR3 is made up of 14 amino acids. CDR3 bases: TGCGCCAGCAGCTTGGGACAGTCAACCTATGGCTACACCTTC. It encodes CASSLGQSTYGYTF.

The chain combines TRBV4-1 with TRBJ1-2, with D maybe TRBD1 (6 bases). Germline V gives CDR1 MGHRA, CDR2 YSYEKL. V gave up 0 bases and J gave up 7 bases, with 15 bases separating them. CDR3 length: 15 amino acids. The CDR3 loop is CASSQDGKQGGGYTF. The CDR3 DNA reads as TGCGCCAGCAGCCAAGATGGAAAACAGGGCGGTGGCTACACCTTC.